This TCR beta chain emerged from a study of T cell responses to AZD1222 COVID-19 vaccine. Study-wide findings and caveats: Among AZD1222 vaccinees, only six were seropositive at baseline. Spike-spanning, vaccine-associated CD4 TCRs were dominant at 160-218 and 743-854.

Sequencing used immunoSEQ multiplex PCR; TCRdb keeps in-frame clones, though not all of them. In the table there are under 150,000 clones, approximately 94% of which are singletons. V was pared by 6 bases and J by 2 bases, with 11 bases between. From germline, CDR1 is SGHRS and CDR2 YFSETQ. This CDR3 spans 13 amino acids. Concerning this clone: The antigen is unknown.

Source: peripheral blood, taken on day 0 of AZD1222 vaccination. This clonotype was obtained from an adult in good health. This chain links TRBV5-1 with TRBJ1-1; no definite D call. CDR3 protein: CASNVDGNTEAFF. The CDR3 nucleotides read TGCGCCAGCAACGTGGACGGAAACACTGAAGCTTTCTTT.